This TCR beta chain was recovered during a study of patients and donors after allogeneic stem cell transplantation. The CDR3 spans 11 residues. V shed 2 bases and J shed 4 bases, with 3 bases lying between them. CDR1 is SGHRS and CDR2 is YFSETQ in the germline V gene. TCRdb re-called the RT-PCR reads through MiXCR, storing one row per CDR3 protein. This table holds a few hundred thousand distinct CDR3 sequences, roughly 38% found once. This TCR was sampled from a human donor who was either an allogeneic HSCT recipient or a stem cell or donor lymphocyte infusion donor (not recorded which). It is not recorded whose cells these are; they may come from a transplant donor. The sample comprised blood, either unsorted or a sorted T cell fraction (not recorded which). The chain uses TRBV5-1 and TRBJ1-1; D remains unclear. The CDR3 is CASSFATEAFF. The CDR3 bases are TGCGCCAGCAGCTTTGCCACTGAAGCTTTCTTT.